The entry below describes one T cell receptor (beta chain). There is no known antigen for this receptor. No clone much larger than this one lies a single base away; base qualities are absent. TCR CDR3 regions were amplified from genomic DNA by multiplex PCR using the deep immunoSEQ assay. For each cell subset, the extracted genomic DNA was distributed evenly across all wells of several immunoSEQ 96-well plates, and each plate served as one replicate. For sorted subsets, roughly 200 ng of genomic DNA, equivalent to around 30,000 T cell genomes, went into each replicate PCR. Purified libraries were measured with a Qubit 3.0 fluorometer, size-checked on a Bioanalyzer 2100, and measured again with the KAPA Library Quantification kit. Each immunoSEQ 96-well plate was sequenced on its own single-read 150-cycle Illumina NextSeq 550 flow cell. Per the authors' processing: The immunoSEQ output contained only junctional sequences without quality scores, so filtering could not match that applied to full-length reads. Sequences were annotated with PyIR, a Python wrapper for IgBLAST v1.9, using IMGT germline references to assign V/J genes and CDR3. Reads were removed for weak V/J assignments (E-value above 1e-6), missing CDR3, stop codons, out-of-frame junctions, or ambiguous translated residues. V3J clonotypes were defined as sequences sharing an identical inferred V gene, J gene, and CDR3 amino acid sequence. Percentage overlap between repertoires was calculated by dividing the number of shared unique clonotypes by the size of the smaller repertoire. Repertoire richness was assessed with RTK rarefaction, the Chao1 estimator, and Recon v2.1 estimates of unobserved clonotypes. Generation probabilities for all TCRbeta clonotypes obtained by the gDNA method from a handful of donors were computed using OLGA. As stored in TCRdb, this immuneACCESS dataset retains in-frame rearrangements with V and J assigned. A fraction of the clones does not appear; measured against another copy, unresolved V genes explain less than half of the discrepancy, and the remainder lacks a known reason. For V, J and clone size, that table is used; D and trimming come from the DNA. This sample holds over a million clones; 78% were observed only once. Clones ranked in the top ten supply 0.55% to 0.7% of the sample.

Measured from the cysteine to the phenylalanine, the CDR3 is 15 residues long. Kept here is only the CDR3 DNA, which spans 45 bases and is read in frame from base 1. CDR1 and CDR2 (SGHKS, YYEKEE) derive from the germline V gene (reference sequence). V loses 4 bases of germline sequence and J loses 7 bases, and the interval between the two ends is 18 bases. The data are from a study of shared clonotypes between healthy human individuals (dated by TCRdb to about 2020). The study in broad terms: The cohort included three men and two women between 18 and 49 years of age. For each donor, CD4 naive and CD4 memory were each run on three plates, CD8 naive on two plates, and CD8 memory on one plate. Blood TCR repertoires of a handful of healthy adults were deeply sequenced to estimate repertoire size and the extent of clonotype sharing between individuals. To increase sequencing depth and limit assay-specific biases, different laboratories used diverse techniques to prepare libraries and sequence TCR repertoires. Leukapheresis yielded between about 0.94 and 10 billion PBMCs per donor. Study-wide findings and limitations: Pairwise subsampling led to the expectation that sequencing depth would affect the degree of clonotype sharing among donors. Incomplete sequencing was indicated by rarefaction of sorted-subset datasets, despite the large sequencing depth. Because the study included a small number of donors, the genetic and exposure-history diversity represented was limited. Larger estimated clonotype richness was generally found for naive subsets than for memory subsets. Higher generation probabilities were observed for clonotypes shared by all four sorted-subset donors than for non-shared clonotypes. Across a handful of donors, around 5% of naive CD4, around 3.3% of naive CD8, about 2% of memory CD4, and about 0.4% of memory CD8 clonotypes were shared. Sampling was restricted to blood, and TCR repertoires in tissue are likely to differ from TCR repertoires in blood.

Donors were healthy HIV-negative adults with no recently reported acute infections or vaccinations. Every donor was a Caucasian adult living in Nashville, Tennessee, USA. CD4+ T cells were enriched through magnetic negative selection, after which naive cells were positively selected on CD45RA and the remaining negative fraction served as the memory subset. Blood was collected by leukapheresis, and PBMCs were isolated by Ficoll-Histopaque density gradient centrifugation and then cryopreserved in liquid nitrogen vapor phase. Purity and quantity of every magnetically sorted T cell population were checked by analytical flow cytometry. From each sorted fraction, genomic DNA was isolated and quantified by UV absorbance on a Nanodrop 2000c.

Sequencing was performed on memory CD4+ T cells from PBMCs. The sample's cell subset or site label, in plain terms: CD45RA-negative fraction. In this chain, TRBV5-5 is recombined with TRBJ1-5; TRBD1 is a weak D gene call, 6 bases matching. The receptor was derived from a man younger than 35 in good health. Some clones in this sample may be carry-over from other donors' samples. The sequence in DNA is TGTGCCAGCAGCCTCGAAGGGGGTATAGGGCAGCCCCAGCATTTT. This gives the protein CASSLEGGIGQPQHF.